These 32 T cell receptor beta chains were sequenced from one sample in a study of regulatory T cells in long-lasting Graves disease (dated by TCRdb to the early 2020s). The library was generated by multiplex PCR. The listed sequencing device is Illumina HiSeq 4000. TCR beta libraries were built with iRepertoire HTBI primers and Arm-PCR amplification of CDR3 regions. TCRdb trimmed public reads at Q25 via fastp, called clones via MiXCR and kept in-frame beta chains. Under each unique CDR3 protein, matching rows form one entry showing the most common genes and DNA. The sample includes more than 450,000 distinct CDR3 sequences, with more than 10% observed a single time. Roughly 8.2% of the sample is in the top ten clones. The time point label, read with the paper, signifies: newly diagnosed GD, antithyroid drugs for less than 3 months. For both TCR sequencing and RNA sequencing, RNA was extracted from PBMCs in TRIzol.

These data were also reused for a study on T cells in Graves' hyperthyroidism and ophthalmopathy.

The material sequenced was peripheral blood mononuclear cells (PBMCs), taken at new diagnosis, from a patient treated with antithyroid drugs. These receptors originate from a woman aged 30 to 39 with Graves disease. Donor details come from another sample of the same person, matched by shared clones.

The chain has TRBV27 and TRBJ2-3; D gene uncertain. Germline V gives CDR1 MNHEY, CDR2 SMNVEV (reference sequence). The ends were cut back, 3 bases at V and 5 bases at J, with 9 bases in the middle. This CDR3 has 13 residues. The CDR3 sequence is CASSFLTLDTQYF. DNA for the CDR3: TGTGCCAGCAGTTTTTTGACCTTAGATACGCAGTATTTT.

The rearrangement links TRBV6-5 to TRBJ1-2; TRBD1 matches at 11 bases. Unmatched junction bases numbered 8, after V lost 4 bases and J lost 7 bases. The germline CDR1 and CDR2 sequences are MNHEY and SVGAGI. The CDR3 contains 15 residues. The CDR3 sequence is CASSFPGQGAFGYTF. CDR3 DNA: TGTGCCAGCAGTTTCCCCGGACAGGGGGCTTTTGGCTACACCTTC.

This clonotype was seen more than once but under ten times. The CDR3 DNA follows: TGTGCCAGCAGCTTGGGTTACGCGGGGGGGAACACTGAAGCTTTCTTT. It encodes CASSLGYAGGNTEAFF. The chain uses TRBV5-6 and TRBJ1-1; TRBD1 might be the D (5 bases). The germline CDR1 and CDR2 sequences are SGHDT and YYEEEE. Trimming took off 0 bases at V and 1 base at J, with 13 bases between the two ends. CDR3 size: 16 residues. Filled out from reference TRBV5-6 and TRBJ1-1, the complete variable domain reads DAGVTQSPTHLIKTRGQQVTLRCSPKSGHDTVSWYQQALGQGPQFIFQYYEEEERQRGNFPDRFSGHQFPNYSSELNVNALLLGDSALYLCASSLGYAGGNTEAFFGQGTRLTVV.

The rearrangement joins TRBV2 to TRBJ2-1; TRBD2 matches 9 bases. The CDR3 length is 15 residues. Germline V gene sequence: CDR1 SNHLY, CDR2 FYNNEI. V gave up 7 bases and J gave up 3 bases; unmatched junction bases: 7. The CDR3 region has the DNA TGTGCCAGCACACCGACTAGCGGAAACTACAATGAGCAGTTCTTC. Encoded protein: CASTPTSGNYNEQFF.

This clonotype has at least ten counts. This sequence joins TRBV28 and TRBJ2-5, with D perhaps being TRBD1 or TRBD2 (5 bases each). The CDR3 runs to 15 residues. V was clipped by 3 bases and J by 5 bases, with 16 bases between them. Germline V gives CDR1 MDHEN, CDR2 SYDVKM. The chain's CDR3 is CASSFLAGSVETQYF. The CDR3 DNA follows: TGTGCCAGCAGTTTTCTGGCAGGGAGTGTGGAGACCCAGTACTTC. Full variable domain (outside the CDR3, taken from reference TRBV28 and TRBJ2-5): DVKVTQSSRYLVKRTGEKVFLECVQDMDHENMFWYRQDPGLGLRLIYFSYDVKMKEKGDIPEGYSVSREKKERFSLILESASTNQTSMYLCASSFLAGSVETQYFGPGTRLLVL.

This clonotype occurred many times. The chain couples TRBV3-1 to TRBJ2-1; TRBD2 aligns across 11 bases. The CDR3 is 16 residues long. The ends lost 1 base at V and 3 bases at J; junction bases unmatched: 2. CDR1 is LGHDT, CDR2 YNNKEL, per germline (reference sequence). CDR3 loop: CASSQGLAGIYNEQFF. The CDR3 DNA is TGTGCCAGCAGCCAAGGACTAGCGGGGATCTACAATGAGCAGTTCTTC.

The V and J genes are TRBV20-1 and TRBJ2-1; 12 positions agree with TRBD2. V trimming: 3 bases; J trimming: 4 bases; junction bases outside the gene matches: 4. Germline values: CDR1 DFQATT, CDR2 SNEGSKA (reference sequence). This CDR3 is 15 amino acids long. The DNA for the CDR3 is TGCAGTGCTAGGCCGGGACTAGCGGGTTACAATGAGCAGTTCTTC. The encoded protein is CSARPGLAGYNEQFF.

This chain uses TRBV4-3 with TRBJ1-5, with D maybe TRBD1 (5 bases). Germline-derived CDR1 and CDR2 are LGHNA and YSLEER. The CDR3 covers 15 residues. Trimming cost V 0 bases and J 6 bases, with 12 bases left between them. The CDR3 DNA is TGCGCCAGCAGCCAAGATAGGCAGGGCATTCAGCCCCAGCATTTT. This sequence encodes CASSQDRQGIQPQHF.

V usage is TRBV20-1 and J usage is TRBJ2-1; D is uncertain. Trimming removed 0 bases at V and 9 bases at J, with 9 bases between. This CDR3 spans 12 amino acids. CDR1 DFQATT and CDR2 SNEGSKA come from the germline V gene (reference sequence). The CDR3 nucleotides read TGCAGTGCTAGAGATCTCAACGCTGAGCAGTTCTTC. This encodes CSARDLNAEQFF.

This clonotype has a count of ten or more. The rearrangement links TRBV11-2 to TRBJ2-1; D possibly corresponds to TRBD1 (6 bases). Trimming left V 5 bases short and J 7 bases short, with 12 bases between. This CDR3 has 13 amino acids. Per germline, CDR1 SGHAT and CDR2 FQNNGV. As DNA, the CDR3 is TGTGCCAGCAGCGGGCAGGGGTATAATGAGCAGTTCTTC. It encodes CASSGQGYNEQFF.

This clonotype was detected ten times or more. V gene TRBV2 combines with J gene TRBJ1-5; no reliable D call. The V end lost 6 bases, the J end lost 0 bases, and 12 bases lay between the germline ends. The CDR3 loop spans 15 amino acids. CDR1 is SNHLY, CDR2 FYNNEI, per germline. The CDR3 reads CASRATENSNQPQHF. Written as DNA, the CDR3 is TGTGCCAGCAGAGCGACCGAGAATAGCAATCAGCCCCAGCATTTT. The whole variable domain, filled in from reference TRBV2 and TRBJ1-5, reads EPEVTQTPSHQVTQMGQEVILRCVPISNHLYFYWYRQILGQKVEFLVSFYNNEISEKSEIFDDQFSVERPDGSNFTLKIRSTKLEDSAMYFCASRATENSNQPQHFGDGTRLSIL.

This clonotype was picked up many times. The rearrangement uses TRBV10-3 and TRBJ2-5; D is perhaps TRBD2 (7 bases). Germline V gives CDR1 ENHRY, CDR2 SYGVKD. The CDR3 contains 13 residues. Trimming cost V 7 bases and J 4 bases, with 13 bases left between them. The CDR3 loop reads CAIMKGGGETQYF. CDR3 sequence (DNA): TGTGCCATCATGAAGGGGGGGGGAGAGACCCAGTACTTC.

V and J are TRBV20-1 and TRBJ2-2; TRBD2 is a possible D gene (6 bases). The CDR3 runs 16 residues. Trimming stripped 0 bases from V and 5 bases from J, with 16 bases between. Germline V gene data show CDR1 as DFQATT and CDR2 as SNEGSKA (reference sequence). CDR3 loop: CSARDPGRVSTGELFF. The CDR3 DNA follows: TGCAGTGCTAGAGACCCCGGGAGAGTCAGTACCGGGGAGCTGTTTTTT.

The J gene is TRBJ2-5, the V gene TRBV11-2, with 12 bases aligning to TRBD2. V was pared by 2 bases and J by 5 bases, with 9 bases of the junction left unmatched. The CDR3 has 17 residues. CDR1 and CDR2 (germline): SGHAT, FQNNGV. The CDR3 reads CASSLSRLAGVGETQYF. CDR3 nucleotide sequence: TGTGCCAGCAGCTTAAGTCGACTAGCGGGAGTTGGTGAGACCCAGTACTTC.

Details on this clonotype: A read error may produce the germline difference seen at one junction end. The V call is TRBV20-1, the J call TRBJ2-5; 9 positions agree with TRBD1. This CDR3 region has 13 residues. The V gene's germline CDR1 is DFQATT and CDR2 SNEGSKA (reference sequence). The chain's CDR3 is CSARGHPQGAQCF. The CDR3 DNA reads TGCAGTGCTAGAGGACACCCACAGGGGGCCCAGTGCTTC.

This clonotype was seen ten or more times. The chain recombines TRBV19 with TRBJ2-5; D possibly corresponds to TRBD1 (5 bases). The V end lost 9 bases, the J end lost 5 bases, and 16 bases lay between the germline ends. The CDR3 has 13 residues. Germline V gene data show CDR1 as LNHDA and CDR2 as SQIVND (reference sequence). The CDR3 DNA is TGTGCCAGCGAAACAGGCCCTGGGGAGACCCAGTACTTC. Its translation: CASETGPGETQYF.

The V and J genes are TRBV6-2 or TRBV6-3 and TRBJ2-3; 7 bases agree with TRBD2. Germline assignment: CDR1 MNHEY and CDR2 SVGEGT. The trim removed 6 bases at V and 0 bases at J, leaving 9 bases unmatched. The CDR3 sequence is 16 residues long. CDR3 coding DNA: TGTGCCAGCAGAGGGTTAGCGGGTCGTAGCACAGATACGCAGTATTTT. Translating it yields CASRGLAGRSTDTQYF.

In this sample, this clonotype turned up a few times. This chain connects TRBV20-1 to TRBJ2-7; 8 bases agree with TRBD2. V lost 6 bases and J lost 4; bases outside the gene matches: 8. In germline, CDR1 is DFQATT, CDR2 SNEGSKA (reference sequence). The CDR3 is 13 residues long. For the CDR3, the DNA is TGCAGTGCCCTTAGCGGGATGCAGTACGAGCAGTACTTC. The encoded protein is CSALSGMQYEQYF.

This clonotype was observed at least ten times. The J gene is TRBJ1-1, the V gene TRBV10-3; a weak D match, TRBD1 (6 bases). The CDR3 is made up of 17 amino acids. Germline-derived CDR1 and CDR2 are ENHRY and SYGVKD. V lost 2 bases, J lost 0 bases, and 16 bases lay in between. CDR3 sequence reads: CAISERGTTGMNTEAFF. In nucleotides, the CDR3 is TGTGCCATCAGTGAGAGGGGGACAACGGGCATGAACACTGAAGCTTTCTTT.

This clonotype was seen more than once but under ten times. A much larger clone is a single base away; this may be a read error. V gene TRBV30 combines with J gene TRBJ1-3; tentative D call: TRBD1 (6 bases). Trimming took 5 bases from V and 4 from J, leaving 15 bases between them. The germline V gene encodes CDR1 GTSNPN and CDR2 SVGIG (reference sequence). The CDR3 totals 14 residues. The DNA for the CDR3 is TGTGCCTGGGGCGCAGGGGTGGGAGGAAACACCATATATTTT. Its translation is CAWGAGVGGNTIYF.

As regards this clonotype: Just one base apart from a much larger clone, this may be a read error. CDR3 in amino acids: CASSLTVVGVSEAFF. CDR3 DNA sequence: TGTGCCAGCAGCCTCACGGTGGTCGGCGTATCCGAAGCTTTCTTT. This chain links TRBV5-1 with TRBJ1-1, with no clear D. Germline loops: CDR1 SGHRS, CDR2 YFSETQ. This CDR3 region has 15 residues.

Concerning this clonotype itself: Relative to the germline gene, one junction end is altered; a read error may explain this. This chain's CDR3 is CSVRRGGERLFF. The CDR3 DNA reads as TGCAGCGTTCGGAGGGGTGGTGAAAGACTGTTTTTT. The genes are TRBV29-1 and TRBJ1-4; D is possibly TRBD1 (5 bases). Per germline, CDR1 SQVTM and CDR2 ANQGSEA. This CDR3 contains 12 residues.

This clonotype was observed at least ten times. This chain links TRBV28 with TRBJ1-5; 7 bases align to TRBD1. The ends lost 4 bases at V and 6 bases at J; junction bases unmatched: 12. Germline CDR1 and CDR2: MDHEN and SYDVKM. The CDR3 has 16 amino acids. The CDR3 nucleotides are TGTGCCAGCAGTTCCATGGGACAGTTCCGTGGTCAGCCCCAGCATTTT. Its translation: CASSSMGQFRGQPQHF.

This clonotype was recorded a few times. The rearrangement links TRBV27 to TRBJ2-1; D possibly corresponds to TRBD1 (5 bases). Germline V gives CDR1 MNHEY, CDR2 SMNVEV (reference sequence). Trimming pared 3 bases from V and 1 base from J, leaving 10 bases between. This CDR3 spans 15 amino acids. For the CDR3, the DNA is TGTGCCAGCAGTTTCGCTAGGGGATCCTACAATGAGCAGTTCTTC. Translation: CASSFARGSYNEQFF.

This clonotype was recorded many times. The chain links TRBV5-1 to TRBJ1-1, with no clear D. V was shortened by 3 bases and J by 5 bases, with 20 bases between the two germline ends. The CDR3 spans 16 residues. From germline, CDR1 is SGHRS and CDR2 YFSETQ. This chain's CDR3 is CASSSGGNTIITEAFF. Written as DNA, the CDR3 is TGCGCCAGCAGCTCGGGCGGGAACACGATAATTACTGAAGCTTTCTTT.

The chain has TRBV5-6 and TRBJ2-7, with D hard to call. The CDR3 runs 11 residues. Trimming cost V 4 bases and J 7 bases, with 9 bases left between them. Germline assignment: CDR1 SGHDT and CDR2 YYEEEE. The CDR3 region is CASSRFLEQYF. In DNA, the CDR3 is TGTGCCAGCAGCAGATTTTTAGAGCAGTACTTC.

This clonotype was found many times. V usage is TRBV12-3 or TRBV12-4 and J usage is TRBJ1-1; 9 bases align to TRBD1. V was pared by 6 bases and J by 0 bases, with 5 bases of the junction left unmatched. The CDR3 has 15 amino acids. CDR3 amino acids: CASSGQGPVNTEAFF. For the CDR3, the DNA is TGTGCCAGCAGCGGACAGGGGCCCGTGAACACTGAAGCTTTCTTT.

The chain combines TRBV5-1 with TRBJ1-4; no firm D call. CDR1 SGHRS and CDR2 YFSETQ come from the germline V gene. The CDR3 totals 15 residues. Trimming took off 4 bases at V and 1 base at J, with 11 bases between the two ends. CDR3 DNA sequence: TGCGCCAGCAGCACCGTCGGGAGAACTAATGAAAAACTGTTTTTT. This sequence encodes CASSTVGRTNEKLFF.

This clonotype turned up a few times. V gene TRBV19 combines with J gene TRBJ2-1; TRBD1 aligns across 8 bases. The V gene end was trimmed by 6 bases and the J gene end by 2 bases; junction bases not matched to a gene: 6. The CDR3 sequence is 15 residues long. CDR1 and CDR2 from the germline V gene are LNHDA and SQIVND (reference sequence). The CDR3 DNA reads TGTGCCAGTAGACCCGGGACAGGCCCCTACAATGAGCAGTTCTTC. Protein sequence: CASRPGTGPYNEQFF.

This clonotype was picked up many times. The chain combines TRBV7-9 with TRBJ2-6; D is possibly TRBD2 (5 bases). Germline assignment: CDR1 SEHNR and CDR2 FQNEAQ (reference sequence). The ends were cut back, 0 bases at V and 0 bases at J, with 9 bases in the middle. The CDR3 is 17 amino acids. DNA of the CDR3: TGTGCCAGCAGCTTAGCGGGAGTCTTCTCTGGGGCCAACGTCCTGACTTTC. Protein: CASSLAGVFSGANVLTF.

The rearrangement links TRBV18 to TRBJ1-6; tentatively, D is TRBD1 (5 bases). Germline V gene lookup returns CDR1 KGHSH and CDR2 LQKENI. This CDR3 is 14 amino acids long. Between the trimmed V and J ends, which lost 4 bases and 5 bases, there was a span of 9 bases. This CDR3 reads CASSQRGDNSPLHF. The CDR3, as DNA: TGTGCCAGCTCACAACGGGGCGATAATTCACCCCTCCACTTT.

This clonotype was recorded many times. The DNA for the CDR3 is TGTGCCAGCTCGTCAGGGAGTGACTACGAGCAGTACTTC. It encodes CASSSGSDYEQYF. The rearrangement links TRBV18 to TRBJ2-7; D may correspond to TRBD1 or TRBD2 (5 bases each). With 6 bases removed from V and 3 bases from J, the gap between germline ends came to 12 bases. The CDR3 covers 13 residues. CDR1 is KGHSH and CDR2 is LQKENI in the germline V gene.